What follows are 4 T cell receptor beta chains derived from one specimen sequenced in a study of blood T cell repertoires in COVID-19. This table comes from immunoSEQ multiplex PCR, and its TCRdb copy is limited to in-frame clones, with some not included. Of about 200,000 clones in the sample, about 88% were seen once. Source material: peripheral blood. The source is a man aged 50 to 60 with COVID-19, enrolled during active disease.

The CDR3, as DNA: TGTGCCAGCAGAAAGCGGGAGGGCCTCAATGAGCAGTTCTTC. It yields the protein CASRKREGLNEQFF. The V and J genes are TRBV5-6 and TRBJ2-1; 10 positions agree with TRBD2. Germline V gene sequence: CDR1 SGHDT, CDR2 YYEEEE. The CDR3 covers 14 residues. V gave up 5 bases and J gave up 6 bases; unmatched junction bases: 5.

The genes are TRBV19 and TRBJ2-3; maybe TRBD1 (6 bases). CDR1 LNHDA and CDR2 SQIVND come from the germline V gene (reference sequence). Trimming removed 1 base from V and 0 bases from J, with 11 bases in between. This CDR3 is 16 amino acids long. In DNA, the CDR3 is TGTGCCAGTAGTATAGCGACAGGCACCAGCACAGATACGCAGTATTTT. Translating gives CASSIATGTSTDTQYF. Full variable domain (missing parts from reference TRBV19 and TRBJ2-3): DGGITQSPKYLFRKEGQNVTLSCEQNLNHDAMYWYRQDPGQGLRLIYYSQIVNDFQKGDIAEGYSVSREKKESFPLTVTSAQKNPTAFYLCASSIATGTSTDTQYFGPGTRLTVL.

The chain has TRBV2 and TRBJ2-5; 9 nucleotides align to TRBD1. The V gene end was trimmed by 0 bases and the J gene end by 8 bases; junction bases not matched to a gene: 4. Germline V gene lookup returns CDR1 SNHLY and CDR2 FYNNEI. The CDR3 contains 14 residues. CDR3 DNA sequence: TGTGCCAGCAGTGAAGCGGCGGGACAGGGTACCCAGTACTTC. The encoded protein is CASSEAAGQGTQYF.

The chain employs TRBV7-6 and TRBJ1-6, with D possibly matching TRBD1 (6 bases). Trimming removed 4 bases from V and 5 bases from J, with 12 bases in between. The length of the CDR3 is 15 residues. Germline CDR1 SGHVS, CDR2 FNYEAQ. CDR3 sequence: CASSWRTDDNSPLHF. The CDR3 bases are TGTGCCAGCAGCTGGAGGACAGACGATAATTCACCCCTCCACTTT.